This TCR beta chain was profiled in a study of cytomegalovirus exposure and HLA in healthy donors. About the study: Inside one of the first data releases sat about 91 million unique TCRs taken from HLA-typed donors.

In this sample, this clone turned up a few times. Its cognate antigen is unknown. Vbeta (60) and Jbeta (13) primers were used in the PCR. Generated by immunoSEQ multiplex PCR, the TCRdb table keeps only in-frame clones and is missing some. The data contain 85,000 to 130,000 clones, 60% to 85% of them singletons. Per germline, CDR1 SEHNR and CDR2 FQNEAQ (reference sequence). With V trimmed by 5 bases and J by 8 bases, 12 bases remained unmatched. The CDR3 extends over 15 amino acids. Regarding the study as a whole: Published work reported that the classifier diagnosed cytomegalovirus status with high specificity and sensitivity. Exclusion as indistinguishable affected some V segments, including TRBV6-2 and TRBV6-3. A highly shared variant cluster was judged a likely technical artifact.

The rearrangement joins TRBV7-9 to TRBJ2-4; 7 bases align to TRBD1. Material: PBMCs. This TCR came from a male donor in good health and CMV-seropositive. The CDR3 sequence: CASSPGQARQDIQYF. Here the CDR3 DNA reads TGTGCCAGCAGCCCCGGACAGGCCAGGCAGGACATTCAGTACTTC.